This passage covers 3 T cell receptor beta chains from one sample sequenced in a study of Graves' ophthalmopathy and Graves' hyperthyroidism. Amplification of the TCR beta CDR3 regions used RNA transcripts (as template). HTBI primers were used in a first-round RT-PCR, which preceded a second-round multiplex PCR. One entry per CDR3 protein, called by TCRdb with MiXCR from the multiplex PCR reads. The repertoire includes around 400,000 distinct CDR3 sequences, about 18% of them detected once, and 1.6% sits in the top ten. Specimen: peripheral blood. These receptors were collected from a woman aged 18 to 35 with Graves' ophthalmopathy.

DNA of the CDR3: TGTGCCTGGAGTGTACTCGGCAGGTTGAACACTGAAGCTTTCTTT. It yields the protein CAWSVLGRLNTEAFF. The V call is TRBV30, the J call TRBJ1-1; D is uncertain. Trimming shortened V by 0 bases and J by 0 bases, and 11 bases separated the two germline ends. This CDR3 has 15 residues. Looked up from germline, CDR1 is GTSNPN and CDR2 is SVGIG (reference sequence).

CDR3 amino acids: CASSQEGQVSSGNTIYF. CDR3 in DNA: TGCGCCAGCAGCCAAGAGGGACAGGTTTCCTCTGGAAACACCATATATTTT. The chain carries TRBV4-1 and TRBJ1-3, with 8 bases matching TRBD1. Germline V gives CDR1 MGHRA, CDR2 YSYEKL. There are 17 residues in the CDR3. Germline trimming cut 0 bases from V and 0 bases from J; bases unmatched to any gene: 4.

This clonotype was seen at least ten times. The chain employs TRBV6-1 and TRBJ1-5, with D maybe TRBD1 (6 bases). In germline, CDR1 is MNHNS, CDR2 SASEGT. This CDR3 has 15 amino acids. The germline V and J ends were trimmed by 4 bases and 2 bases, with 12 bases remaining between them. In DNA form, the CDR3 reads TGTGCCAGCAGTGGAACTCCAGGGGGCAATCAGCCCCAGCATTTT. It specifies CASSGTPGGNQPQHF.